This TCR beta chain derives from a study of blood T cell repertoires in COVID-19. Study overall: T cells, B-cell-depleted T cells, or PBMCs provided the cDNA or gDNA that served as material.

Some clones are missing from TCRdb's copy, which holds only in-frame ones; the method was immunoSEQ multiplex PCR. This repertoire shows 220,000 or so clones, about 91% found once; its top ten account for under 15%. The length of the CDR3 is 14 residues. Trimming cost V 8 bases and J 4 bases, with 17 bases left between them. Germline CDR1 and CDR2: MNHEY and SMNVEV (reference sequence). The V and J genes are TRBV27 and TRBJ2-5, with D perhaps TRBD1 (6 bases). This receptor was identified in a woman aged 45-65 years with acute COVID-19. The material sequenced was PBMCs or T cells enriched from blood (not recorded which). Written as DNA, the CDR3 is TGTGCCAGCCGACCGAACAGGGTTGGAGAGACCCAGTACTTC. This translates into CASRPNRVGETQYF.